The 30 T cell receptor delta chains reported below all come from one sample, sequenced in a study of γδ T cells in repeated Plasmodium falciparum infection. TCRdb called clones anew from the multiplex PCR reads with CATT. The sample yields 85,000 to 100,000 delta-chain clones, more than 0.85% seen once. Flow sorting of PBMC yielded separate Vgamma9/Vdelta2+ and Vdelta2-negative gammadelta T cell populations for bulk repertoire analysis. The specimen sequenced was gamma-delta T cells from blood. The receptor source for this set is a pool of human donors (malaria-infected and uninfected, not separated).

Concerning this clone: Because the CDR3's place on the DNA is in doubt, the DNA is left out and the CDR3 is given as listed by TCRdb. The CDR3 reads CSVLLCSKLWPFPIPYWGIRVLWNCKYTDKLIF. No J gene was called, and the V gene is TRAV29/DV5; TRDD3, the table's D call, lacks a check against the DNA. The length of the CDR3 is 33 amino acids, counting both ends. The germline V gene encodes CDR1 NSMFDY and CDR2 ISSIKDK.

This clone was observed a handful of times. A much larger clone differs from this one at a single base, so this may be a read error. The V gene is TRDV1, the J gene TRDJ1; a possible D gene is TRDD3 (8 bases). TCRdb lists no J gene, so it was determined here by aligning the DNA to germline. Germline CDR1 is TSWWSYY and CDR2 is QGS. The CDR3 is made up of 21 amino acids. CDR3: CALGELKSFLKYWGDTDKLIF. In DNA, the CDR3 is TGTGCCCTTGGGGAACTGAAGAGCTTCCTAAAGTACTGGGGGGATACCGATAAACTCATCTTT.

This clone was counted between two and nine times. A far larger clone is off by one base, so a read error is likely. Other DNA sequences from this sample encode an identical CDR3 as well. The genes are TRDV1 and TRDJ1; 8 bases align to TRDD3. Germline CDR1 is TSWWSYY and CDR2 is QGS. The V segment lost 0 bases and the J segment 0 bases; nucleotides outside the gene matches: 33. CDR3 length equals 26 residues. CDR3 amino acids: CALGELFGGPVLTAYWGLPYTDKLIF. The CDR3 DNA is TGTGCTCTTGGGGAACTGTTTGGGGGGCCAGTCTTGACTGCGTACTGGGGGTTACCTTACACCGATAAACTCATCTTT.

This clone was seen only a few times. The TCRdb protein comes from a much larger clone and disagrees with this DNA's translation at residue 7, likely due to a read error; the protein given here is derived from the DNA. This chain joins TRDV2 and TRDJ1; D gene uncertain. Here the J gene was assigned by germline matching of the DNA, as TCRdb has none. CDR3 length: 16 amino acids. The V end lost 0 bases, the J end lost 0 bases, and 13 bases lay between the germline ends. Germline V gene lookup returns CDR1 GEAIGNYY and CDR2 EKD. The CDR3 loop reads CACDTHPTKNTDKLIF. The CDR3 region has the DNA TGTGCCTGTGACACCCACCCGACAAAAAACACCGATAAACTCATCTTT.

This clone occurred many times. A far larger clone is one base from this, pointing to a likely read error. This sample includes further DNA sequences coding for the same CDR3. The rearrangement joins TRDV1 to TRDJ1; D perhaps matches TRDD3 (5 bases). Germline V gene lookup returns CDR1 TSWWSYY and CDR2 QGS. The CDR3 is 12 amino acids. The CDR3 bases are TGTGCTCTTGGTCGGGGGCTAGGAGAACTCATCTTC. Translating it yields CALGRGLGELIF.

The table lists this clone with a few counts. The amino acid sequence in TCRdb belongs to a much larger clone and departs from this DNA's translation at residue 12, likely a sequencing read error; the sequence shown is translated from the DNA. This chain links TRDV2 with TRDJ1; a weak D match, TRDD3 (6 bases). No J segment appears in TCRdb, so it was assigned here by matching the sequence to germline. The CDR3 loop spans 22 amino acids. Germline V CDR1 and CDR2: GEAIGNYY, EKD. The V end was cut by 1 base, the J end by 0 bases, with 32 bases between. The CDR3 spells CACDTLRDGGTSTGDYTDKLIF. The CDR3 DNA reads as TGTGCCTGTGACACTTTAAGGGATGGGGGGACCAGTACAGGGGACTACACCGATAAACTCATCTTT.

This clone was counted only a few times. The TCRdb record carries a much larger clone's protein, which differs from this DNA's translation at residue 6; a read error is the likely cause, and the protein listed here is the DNA translation. The V gene is TRDV2, the J gene TRDJ1; 7 bases match TRDD3. TCRdb gives no J gene; it was assigned here by matching the DNA to germline. This CDR3 has 18 residues. The germline V gene has CDR1 GEAIGNYY and CDR2 EKD. Trimming removed 3 bases from V and 4 bases from J; junction bases left unmatched: 19. Here the CDR3 reads CACDAPHGEGYRGDKLIF. CDR3 nucleotide sequence: TGTGCCTGTGACGCACCACACGGGGAGGGATACCGCGGCGATAAACTCATCTTT.

A word on this clone: TCRdb pairs this DNA with a much larger clone's protein that differs at residue 6, likely a read error; the protein shown was translated from the DNA. The chain couples TRDV2 to TRDJ1; 10 positions agree with TRDD3. Here the J gene came from matching the DNA to germline, since TCRdb omits it. This CDR3 has 18 residues. The V segment lost 0 bases and the J segment 0 bases; nucleotides outside the gene matches: 9. The V gene's germline CDR1 is GEAIGNYY and CDR2 EKD. CDR3 residues: CACDTIMMGDTNTDKLIF. The DNA of the CDR3 is TGTGCCTGTGACACCATAATGATGGGGGATACAAACACCGATAAACTCATCTTT.

This clone was recorded at least ten times. TCRdb records a much larger clone's protein for this DNA, with a difference at residue 16 that likely arises from a read error; the protein given is the translation of the DNA. V gene TRDV1 combines with J gene TRDJ1; TRDD2 matches 7 bases. The J gene, left out of TCRdb, was set here by checking the DNA against germline. From germline, CDR1 is TSWWSYY and CDR2 QGS. The trim removed 0 bases at V and 1 base at J, leaving 23 bases unmatched. This CDR3 has 22 residues. The CDR3 DNA is TGTGCTCTTGGGGAACTTATTCCTACGGCTGGGACACCGTCGAAGTGCACCGATAAACTCATCTTT. Residues: CALGELIPTAGTPSKCTDKLIF.

This clone was recorded a few times. The protein TCRdb gives is from a much larger clone and does not agree with this DNA's translation at residue 7, likely a read error; the protein shown here comes from the DNA. The chain carries TRDV1 and TRDJ1; 10 nucleotides line up with TRDD3. Here the J gene was assigned by germline matching of the DNA, as TCRdb has none. CDR1 is TSWWSYY, CDR2 QGS, per germline. V trimming: 3 bases; J trimming: 4 bases; junction bases outside the gene matches: 41. The CDR3 totals 27 residues. CDR3: CALGDTISNDSTYLFSYWGMLGDKLIF. The CDR3 region has the DNA TGTGCTCTTGGGGACACCATCTCCAACGATAGTACCTACCTCTTCTCCTACTGGGGGATGTTGGGCGATAAACTCATCTTT.

The sample holds a few counts of this clone. One base separates it from a far larger clone, so it is likely a read error. Other DNA sequences within the sample encode an identical CDR3. The genes are TRDV2 and TRDJ1, with 10 bases fitting TRDD3. This CDR3 has 15 amino acids. The junction had 7 bases not matched to a gene; V was cut back by 3 bases and J by 4 bases. The germline CDR1 and CDR2 sequences are GEAIGNYY and EKD. CDR3 loop: CACDVLGDKLDKLIF. The CDR3 coding sequence is TGTGCCTGTGACGTGCTGGGGGATAAGCTCGATAAACTCATCTTT.

On this clone: Sequence at one end of the junction differs from germline and may be a read error. The chain couples TRDV2 to TRDJ1; TRDD3 matches at 7 bases. The CDR3 covers 22 residues. Germline V lookup: CDR1 GEAIGNYY, CDR2 EKD. CDR3 amino acids: CACYTVQPRWGVRPNHTDKLIF. Written as DNA, the CDR3 is TGTGCCTGTTACACCGTTCAACCCCGCTGGGGGGTACGCCCGAATCACACCGATAAACTCATCTTT.

About this clone: The amino acid sequence in TCRdb belongs to a much larger clone and departs from this DNA's translation at residue 14, likely a sequencing read error; the sequence shown is translated from the DNA. The chain uses TRDV2 and TRDJ1; 9 positions agree with TRDD3. TCRdb offers no J gene call, so here the DNA was matched to germline to obtain one. V trimming: 5 bases; J trimming: 0 bases; junction bases outside the gene matches: 27. The CDR3 sequence is 22 residues long. Germline loops: CDR1 GEAIGNYY, CDR2 EKD. CDR3 sequence (DNA): TGTGCCTGTGCCAGAAAGAACCCTACGCTGGGGGATGGAATCCTGTACACCGATAAACTCATCTTT. The encoded protein is CACARKNPTLGDGILYTDKLIF.

This clone was counted between two and nine times. TCRdb's listed protein matches a much larger clone and diverges from this DNA's translation at residue 20, likely through a read error; the protein shown comes from the DNA. The chain has TRDV1 and TRDJ1, with TRDD3 identical over 10 bases. TCRdb is silent on the J gene; assignment here came from matching the DNA to germline. CDR3 length: 25 residues. The V gene end was trimmed by 1 base and the J gene end by 3 bases; junction bases not matched to a gene: 32. The germline V gene encodes CDR1 TSWWSYY and CDR2 QGS. The CDR3 is CALGEQMGVNYLLGDHDGGADKLIF. The DNA for the CDR3 is TGTGCTCTTGGGGAACAAATGGGAGTGAACTACCTACTGGGGGATCACGACGGGGGCGCCGATAAACTCATCTTT.

Details on this clone: This likely came from a read error, as a far larger clone is one base away. Other nucleotide sequences in the sample specify the same CDR3. The V and J genes are TRDV1 and TRDJ1; 12 bases align to TRDD3. The J gene is absent in TCRdb and was assigned here via DNA matching to germline. CDR1 is TSWWSYY and CDR2 is QGS in the germline V gene. The V gene end was trimmed by 0 bases and the J gene end by 3 bases; junction bases not matched to a gene: 29. The CDR3 runs 25 residues. CDR3 residues: CALGELPYVAIKIPVLGDTPDKLIF. CDR3 coding DNA: TGTGCTCTTGGGGAACTGCCCTATGTCGCCATTAAAATTCCGGTACTGGGGGATACCCCCGATAAACTCATCTTT.

In this sample, this clone turned up a few times. A far larger clone is one base from this, pointing to a likely read error. The same CDR3 also results from other DNA sequences found in this sample. V usage is TRDV2 and J usage is TRDJ1; D possibly matches TRDD2 or TRDD3 (5 bases each). In the absence of a J gene in TCRdb, the DNA was matched to germline to assign it here. Germline V CDR1 and CDR2: GEAIGNYY, EKD. The CDR3 loop spans 19 amino acids. The CDR3 region is CACDTLRGGPSPTMDKLIF. DNA for the CDR3: TGCGCCTGTGACACCCTCCGAGGGGGCCCTTCACCTACGATGGATAAACTCATCTTT.

In regard to this clone: The protein recorded in TCRdb matches a much larger clone and deviates from this DNA's translation at residue 6, suggesting a read error; the protein here is obtained by translating the DNA. The chain uses TRDV2 and TRDJ1; TRDD3 aligns across 10 bases. No J gene was available from TCRdb, and it was assigned here by a germline match of the DNA. V dropped 0 bases and J dropped 10; count of bases not matched to a gene: 7. The germline V gene encodes CDR1 GEAIGNYY and CDR2 EKD. The CDR3 consists of 14 residues. CDR3 sequence: CACDTGGDTRRLIF. The CDR3 DNA is TGTGCCTGTGACACCGGGGGGGATACGAGACGACTCATCTTT.

This clone has a handful of counts. A read error is the likely source, as a far larger clone sits one nucleotide away. The chain combines TRDV1 with TRDJ1, with D possibly being TRDD2 (7 bases). TCRdb does not report a J gene; here it was assigned by matching the DNA to germline references. Germline CDR1 TSWWSYY, CDR2 QGS. The CDR3 has 20 amino acids. In DNA, the CDR3 is TGCGCTCTTGGGGGGCTTCCTATGGGTAGAGTGGGGGCCGACACCGATAAACTCATCTTT. This gives the protein CALGGLPMGRVGADTDKLIF.

This clone was detected only a few times. TCRdb shows a much larger clone's protein in place of this DNA's translation, and the two differ at residue 10, likely through a read error; the protein shown is translated from the DNA. The same CDR3 is also encoded by other DNA sequences in this sample. The chain combines TRDV3 with TRDJ1; tentatively, D is TRDD3 (6 bases). The CDR3 sequence is 18 residues long. Germline values: CDR1 TVYSNPD, CDR2 GDNSRS (reference sequence). The CDR3 region is CALWPSRRGCAFTDKLIF. The DNA of the CDR3 is TGTGCCTTGTGGCCTTCACGCAGGGGATGCGCATTTACCGATAAACTCATCTTC. Full variable domain (rest looked up from reference TRDV3 and TRDJ1): CDKVTQSSPDQTVASGSEVVLLCTYDTVYSNPDLFWYRIRPDYSFQFVFYGDNSRSEGADFTQGRFSVKHILTQKAFHLVISPVRTEDSATYYCALWPSRRGCAFTDKLIFGKGTRVTVEP.

This clone was seen more than once but under ten times. TCRdb records a much larger clone's protein for this DNA, with a difference at residue 10 that likely arises from a read error; the protein given is the translation of the DNA. This chain joins TRDV1 and TRDJ1; 10 nucleotides line up with TRDD3. Trimming cost V 0 bases and J 0 bases; bases outside gene matches: 31. Germline V CDR1 and CDR2: TSWWSYY, QGS. The CDR3 spans 26 residues. The CDR3: CALGELSLRSTGGFGVLLGYTDKLIF. The DNA of the CDR3 is TGTGCTCTTGGGGAACTATCCCTACGCAGTACTGGGGGATTTGGGGTCTTATTGGGTTACACCGATAAACTCATCTTT.

This clone was picked up many times. The J gene is uncalled and the V gene is TRDV2; the DNA was not used to check the table's D call, TRDD3. The CDR3 is 12 residues long. In germline, CDR1 is GEAIGNYY, CDR2 EKD. Here the CDR3 reads CACDTGGYLDFF. Here the CDR3 DNA reads TGTGCCTGTGACACCGGGGGATATTTGGACTTCTTT.

This clone was seen only a few times. The protein recorded in TCRdb matches a much larger clone and deviates from this DNA's translation at residue 8, suggesting a read error; the protein here is obtained by translating the DNA. The genes are TRDV1 and TRDJ1; 7 nucleotides align to TRDD3. Here the J gene came from matching the DNA to germline, since TCRdb omits it. Trimming cost V 3 bases and J 0 bases; bases outside gene matches: 16. Germline values: CDR1 TSWWSYY, CDR2 QGS. The CDR3 runs to 19 residues. The CDR3 here is CALGEPSGLGVHHTDKLIF. The CDR3 DNA is TGTGCTCTTGGGGAGCCTAGTGGTCTGGGGGTCCACCACACCGATAAACTCATCTTT.

This clone was recorded many times. TCRdb pairs this DNA with a much larger clone's protein that differs at residue 13, likely a read error; the protein shown was translated from the DNA. The chain employs TRDV2 and TRDJ1, with D perhaps matching TRDD3 (5 bases). Because TCRdb records no J gene, it was assigned here through a match of the DNA to germline. CDR1 GEAIGNYY and CDR2 EKD come from the germline V gene. The CDR3 totals 18 residues. V was shortened by 1 base and J by 4 bases, with 24 bases between the two germline ends. The CDR3 region is CACDTSTTWAPYIDKLIF. DNA for the CDR3: TGTGCCTGTGACACATCTACGACCTGGGCCCCGTACATCGATAAACTCATCTTT.

Note on this clone: The translation of this DNA and the TCRdb protein of a much larger clone differ at residue 18, probably owing to a read error; the protein shown here is translated from the DNA. The rearrangement joins TRDV2 to TRDJ1, with TRDD3 identical over 9 bases. Here the J gene came from matching the DNA to germline, since TCRdb omits it. Germline V gene lookup returns CDR1 GEAIGNYY and CDR2 EKD. This CDR3 contains 22 residues. CDR3 DNA sequence: TGTGCCTGTGACACCGGAGGCCCGGATACTGGGGGACGCGCACCGTACACCGAGAAACTCATCTTT. Translated: CACDTGGPDTGGRAPYTEKLIF.

In its sample, this clone was seen a few times. A far larger clone lies a single base away; this is likely a read error. Other nucleotide sequences in the sample specify the same CDR3. The genes are TRDV1 and TRDJ1; 8 nucleotides agree with TRDD3. The J gene, absent from TCRdb, was called here by matching the DNA to germline. The junction had 33 bases not matched to a gene; V was cut back by 0 bases and J by 0 bases. CDR1 and CDR2 from the germline V gene are TSWWSYY and QGS. There are 26 residues in the CDR3. Here the CDR3 reads CALGELCFLSSSLAATGGEYTDKLIF. In DNA form, the CDR3 reads TGTGCTCTTGGGGAACTCTGTTTCTTGTCATCTTCCTTAGCGGCTACTGGGGGCGAGTACACCGATAAACTCATCTTT.

This clone has a handful of counts. TCRdb's listed protein matches a much larger clone and diverges from this DNA's translation at residue 15, likely through a read error; the protein shown comes from the DNA. V gene TRDV2 combines with J gene TRDJ1, with 8 positions matching TRDD3. The CDR3 consists of 18 residues. CDR1 is GEAIGNYY and CDR2 is EKD in the germline V gene. The DNA of the CDR3 is TGTGCCTGTGACCCAAGGTTGGGATACGCGCGTTTTACCGATAGACTCATCTTT. Translated, it gives CACDPRLGYARFTDRLIF.

Regarding this clone: TCRdb's protein, taken from a much larger clone, differs from this DNA's translation at residue 14, likely owing to a read error; the protein displayed comes from the DNA. The chain uses TRDV1 and TRDJ1; D uncertain. CDR3 length: 18 residues. CDR1 and CDR2 from the germline V gene are TSWWSYY and QGS. The CDR3 region has the DNA TGTGCTCTTGGGGAAATTGCTCAAGTCGTCCCCCACACCGAGAAACTCATCTTT. Encoded protein: CALGEIAQVVPHTEKLIF.

On this clone: The TCRdb record carries a much larger clone's protein, which differs from this DNA's translation at residue 3; a read error is the likely cause, and the protein listed here is the DNA translation. V gene TRDV2 combines with J gene TRDJ1; 12 bases agree with TRDD3. TCRdb does not report a J gene; here it was assigned by matching the DNA to germline references. Germline-derived CDR1 and CDR2 are GEAIGNYY and EKD. The CDR3 contains 19 residues. In nucleotides, the CDR3 is TGTGCCCGTGACACGGGGCCTGGGGGATACGAGGGGTACACCGATAAACTCATCTTT. Residues: CARDTGPGGYEGYTDKLIF.

As for this clone: TCRdb lists the protein of a much larger clone for this DNA, which differs at residue 10, so this is likely a read error; the protein given here is translated from the DNA itself. The sample has other DNA sequences that encode this CDR3 too. The chain has TRDV2 and TRDJ1; 12 bases are shared with TRDD3. V gave up 3 bases and J gave up 2 bases; unmatched junction bases: 6. The length of the CDR3 is 16 residues. In germline, CDR1 is GEAIGNYY, CDR2 EKD. The CDR3 region is CACDLLGDTDTDKLIF. DNA for the CDR3: TGTGCCTGTGACCTACTGGGGGATACAGATACCGATAAACTCATCTTT.

This clone was observed a few times. The protein that TCRdb holds for this DNA derives from a much larger clone and differs from the translated DNA at residue 4, which likely indicates a read error; the protein shown here is translated from the DNA. V usage is TRDV2 and J usage is TRDJ3, with D tentatively TRDD2 (5 bases). The J gene is absent in TCRdb and was assigned here via DNA matching to germline. This CDR3 has 17 amino acids. Germline V gene lookup returns CDR1 GEAIGNYY and CDR2 EKD. DNA for the CDR3: TGTGCCTGTGTCACCCTACTAGGGCCCTGGGACACCCGACAGATGTTTTTC. Amino acids: CACVTLLGPWDTRQMFF.